The rows below give T cell receptor beta chains drawn from one sample of a study of blood T cell repertoires in COVID-19. Using immunoSEQ multiplex PCR, the repertoire was profiled, and TCRdb retains in-frame clones only, with some absent. The profile covers about 200,000 clones, with around four fifths appearing a single time and 15% taken by the ten largest. The specimen sequenced was PBMCs or T cells enriched from blood (not recorded which). The receptors shown here come from a man aged 40-55 years who had recovered from COVID-19. Each CDR3 is given with its conserved first and last residue. A D gene is named only where the DNA matches it firmly. Clone sizes are given selectively: once, few, many, or a class where the clone is expanded.

D: TRBD1; size: .; V: TRBV7-2; J: TRBJ2-2; DNA: TGTGCCAGCTTTATACAGGGGCGGGTCACCGGGGAGCTGTTTTTT; CDR3: CASFIQGRVTGELFF
D: .; size: few; V: TRBV7-9; J: TRBJ1-5; DNA: TGTGCCAGCAGCTGGGGGGGACAGCCCCAGCATTTT; CDR3: CASSWGGQPQHF
D: .; size: .; V: TRBV7-2; J: TRBJ1-5; DNA: TGTGCCAGCAGCTTATTGGCGTGGGAGGGAAATCAGCCCCAGCATTTT; CDR3: CASSLLAWEGNQPQHF
D: TRBD2; size: .; V: TRBV3-1/TRBV3-2; J: TRBJ2-3; DNA: TGTGCCAGCCTAAAGCGGGGTAGCACAGATACGCAGTATTTT; CDR3: CASLKRGSTDTQYF
D: TRBD2; size: .; V: TRBV7-2; J: TRBJ2-6; DNA: TGTGCCAGCAGCTTATTTTCCGGGAGGGTAACTGGGGCCAACGTCCTGACTTTC; CDR3: CASSLFSGRVTGANVLTF
D: .; size: .; V: TRBV29-1; J: TRBJ1-3; DNA: TGCAGCGTGGGCCCTTCGGGGGAAGGAAACACCATATATTTT; CDR3: CSVGPSGEGNTIYF
D: .; size: .; V: TRBV5-1; J: TRBJ1-6; DNA: TGCGCCAGCAGCCCCCCGGGGTCCAATTCACCCCTCCACTTT; CDR3: CASSPPGSNSPLHF
D: TRBD1; size: .; V: TRBV6-5; J: TRBJ2-1; DNA: TGTGCCAGCAGTTCCCTCGACAGGGGACATGAGCAGTTCTTC; CDR3: CASSSLDRGHEQFF
D: .; size: .; V: TRBV7-2; J: TRBJ1-4; DNA: TGTGCCAGCAGTCTGGGTGTGACGGGTGAAAAACTGTTTTTT; CDR3: CASSLGVTGEKLFF
D: .; size: .; V: TRBV10-2; J: TRBJ2-1; DNA: TGCGCCAGCAGTGAAGGGAGTGAGCAGTTCTTC; CDR3: CASSEGSEQFF
D: TRBD2; size: once; V: TRBV3-1/TRBV3-2; J: TRBJ2-3; DNA: TGTGCCAGCAGCCAAGGACTAGCGGGGACTACGCAGTATTTT; CDR3: CASSQGLAGTTQYF
D: TRBD1; size: .; V: TRBV5-4; J: TRBJ1-2; DNA: TGTGCCAGCAGAAAGACAGGGGCTACCTATGGCTACACCTTC; CDR3: CASRKTGATYGYTF
D: .; size: few; V: TRBV7-6; J: TRBJ1-5; DNA: TGTGCCAGCAGCTTAGGTCTCAATCAGCCCCAGCATTTT; CDR3: CASSLGLNQPQHF
D: .; size: .; V: TRBV6-1; J: TRBJ1-5; DNA: TGTGCCAGCAGTGATTTTTCAGATCAGCCCCAGCATTTT; CDR3: CASSDFSDQPQHF
D: .; size: .; V: TRBV9; J: TRBJ2-1; DNA: TGTGCCAGCAGCGTAGGCGGGACCTACAATGAGCAGTTCTTC; CDR3: CASSVGGTYNEQFF
D: TRBD1; size: .; V: TRBV3-1/TRBV3-2; J: TRBJ2-2; DNA: TGTGCCAGCAGCCAGCGGACAGGGCCCGGGGAGCTGTTTTTT; CDR3: CASSQRTGPGELFF
D: .; size: .; V: TRBV7-9; J: TRBJ1-1; DNA: TGTGCCAGCAGCTTATCTAGTATGAACACTGAAGCTTTCTTT; CDR3: CASSLSSMNTEAFF
D: TRBD1; size: .; V: TRBV27; J: TRBJ1-5; DNA: TGTGCCAGCAGACAGGGGGTCAGCAATCAGCCCCAGCATTTT; CDR3: CASRQGVSNQPQHF
D: TRBD2; size: few; V: TRBV2; J: TRBJ2-3; DNA: TGTGCCACAATTAGCGGGGGGCCCAGGGATACGCAGTATTTT; CDR3: CATISGGPRDTQYF
D: .; size: .; V: TRBV28; J: TRBJ1-2; DNA: TGTGCCAGCAGTTTCGGGGGAGGGGCGGCTAACTATGGCTACACCTTC; CDR3: CASSFGGGAANYGYTF
D: .; size: .; V: TRBV5-1; J: TRBJ1-1; DNA: TGCGCCAGCAGCTCCGACATTACCGCTGAAGCTTTCTTT; CDR3: CASSSDITAEAFF
D: TRBD2; size: .; V: TRBV6-5; J: TRBJ2-1; DNA: TGTGCCAGCGATTGGGGGGGAGGGGACAATGAGCAGTTCTTC; CDR3: CASDWGGGDNEQFF
D: .; size: .; V: TRBV30; J: TRBJ1-2; DNA: TGTGCCTGGAGCCCAGGGGAAAGATATGGCTACACCTTC; CDR3: CAWSPGERYGYTF
D: TRBD2; size: .; V: TRBV5-1; J: TRBJ2-5; DNA: TGCGCCAGCAGCTCCTACCCGACCAGCGGGAGTGCTGTTAGGACCCAGTACTTC; CDR3: CASSSYPTSGSAVRTQYF
D: .; size: .; V: TRBV5-1; J: TRBJ2-6; DNA: TGCGCCAGCAGCATTACAGGGACTGGGGCCAACGTCCTGACTTTC; CDR3: CASSITGTGANVLTF
D: TRBD1; size: .; V: TRBV5-1; J: TRBJ1-2; DNA: TGCGCCAGCAGCTTGGCGGGACAGCTCTATGGCTACACCTTC; CDR3: CASSLAGQLYGYTF
D: TRBD1; size: once; V: TRBV10-3; J: TRBJ1-1; DNA: TGTGCCATACAGGGGGAGGGTGAAGCTTTCTTT; CDR3: CAIQGEGEAFF
D: .; size: .; V: TRBV29-1; J: TRBJ2-4; DNA: TGCAGCGTTTCTGAAAACATTCAGTACTTC; CDR3: CSVSENIQYF
D: TRBD1; size: .; V: TRBV10-1; J: TRBJ1-1; DNA: TGCGCCAGCAGTCCGGACAGGGCTAACACTGAAGCTTTCTTT; CDR3: CASSPDRANTEAFF
D: .; size: .; V: TRBV11-3; J: TRBJ1-1; DNA: TGTGCCAGCAGCTTAAATCCGGGCTCGGAGGGCACTGAAGCTTTCTTT; CDR3: CASSLNPGSEGTEAFF
D: TRBD1; size: .; V: TRBV20-1; J: TRBJ2-7; DNA: TGCTCCGGACAGGGCCTCTACGAGCAGTACTTC; CDR3: CSGQGLYEQYF
D: TRBD1; size: .; V: TRBV5-4; J: TRBJ1-1; DNA: TGTGCCAGCAGGCCGGGACAGGGTCAGAACACTGAAGCTTTCTTT; CDR3: CASRPGQGQNTEAFF
D: .; size: .; V: TRBV19; J: TRBJ1-1; DNA: TGTGCCAGTAATCAGGGGCTCCCGAACACTGAAGCTTTCTTT; CDR3: CASNQGLPNTEAFF
D: TRBD1; size: .; V: TRBV7-3; J: TRBJ1-4; DNA: TGTGCCAGCAGCAGGACAGGGAATGAAAAACTGTTTTTT; CDR3: CASSRTGNEKLFF
D: .; size: .; V: TRBV4-3; J: TRBJ1-1; DNA: TGCGCCAGCAGCTTGCGAGCCGGGGAGGATGAAGCTTTCTTT; CDR3: CASSLRAGEDEAFF
D: TRBD1; size: .; V: TRBV5-3; J: TRBJ1-6; DNA: TGTGCCAGAAGGACTCCCGGGACAGGGGTCTCCTATAATTCACCCCTCCACTTT; CDR3: CARRTPGTGVSYNSPLHF
D: .; size: .; V: TRBV7-2; J: TRBJ1-2; DNA: TGTGCCAGCAGCTTACGGAGGGATGAGAATGGCTACACCTTC; CDR3: CASSLRRDENGYTF
D: .; size: once; V: TRBV11-2; J: TRBJ1-1; DNA: TGTGCCAGCAGCTTCTCACGGTCCATGAACACTGAAGCTTTCTTT; CDR3: CASSFSRSMNTEAFF
D: TRBD2; size: .; V: TRBV24-1; J: TRBJ2-3; DNA: TGTGCCACCAGTGGAACTAGCGGAGGCACAGATACGCAGTATTTT; CDR3: CATSGTSGGTDTQYF
D: .; size: .; V: TRBV19; J: TRBJ1-6; DNA: TGTGCCAGTAGAGGCATACTGTCTAGCTCCTATAATTCACCCCTCCACTTT; CDR3: CASRGILSSSYNSPLHF